The 17 T cell receptor beta chains presented below share a single source sample, sequenced in a study of cytomegalovirus exposure and HLA in healthy donors. A multiplex PCR was run with 60 Vbeta primers and 13 Jbeta primers. Sequencing used immunoSEQ multiplex PCR; TCRdb keeps in-frame clones, though not all of them. The repertoire holds 140,000 to 150,000 clones, with about 82% as singletons. The sequencing sample was made of PBMCs. The source is a woman aged 40 to 55 in good health and CMV-seropositive.

In its sample, this clone was seen once. The chain carries TRBV2 and TRBJ2-1; 9 positions agree with TRBD1. J was trimmed by 3 bases and V by 5 bases; bases with no gene match: 5. Germline CDR1 SNHLY, CDR2 FYNNEI. This CDR3 comprises 15 residues. The CDR3: CASSMDRGNYNEQFF. CDR3 sequence (DNA): TGTGCCAGCAGTATGGACAGGGGTAACTACAATGAGCAGTTCTTC.

This clone was seen just once. The chain carries TRBV28 and TRBJ2-7, with a tentative D call TRBD1 (5 bases). The ends were cut back, 9 bases at V and 0 bases at J, with 15 bases in the middle. The CDR3 runs 14 residues. Per germline, CDR1 MDHEN and CDR2 SYDVKM. This CDR3 reads CASIRTSSSYEQYF. As DNA, the CDR3 is TGTGCCAGTATCCGGACATCCAGCTCCTACGAGCAGTACTTC.

This chain joins TRBV2 and TRBJ2-7; D unresolved. This CDR3 spans 14 amino acids. The germline CDR1 and CDR2 sequences are SNHLY and FYNNEI. Trimming shortened V by 7 bases and J by 0 bases, and 13 bases separated the two germline ends. DNA for the CDR3: TGTGCCAGCACCCTTCCCCAGAACTCCTACGAGCAGTACTTC. This codes for CASTLPQNSYEQYF. The variable domain in full, completed from reference TRBV2 and TRBJ2-7, reads EPEVTQTPSHQVTQMGQEVILRCVPISNHLYFYWYRQILGQKVEFLVSFYNNEISEKSEIFDDQFSVERPDGSNFTLKIRSTKLEDSAMYFCASTLPQNSYEQYFGPGTRLTVT.

This clone showed up just once. This sequence joins TRBV7-2 and TRBJ2-7; D perhaps matches TRBD2 (6 bases). V gave up 1 base and J gave up 1 base, with 14 bases separating them. This CDR3 region has 16 residues. CDR1 and CDR2 (germline): SGHTA, FQGNSA. The CDR3 here is CASSLGTGALSYEQYF. The CDR3 DNA reads as TGTGCCAGCAGCTTAGGAACGGGAGCCCTATCCTACGAGCAGTACTTC.

The chain links TRBV6-5 to TRBJ2-1; tentative D call: TRBD1 (6 bases). Germline assignment: CDR1 MNHEY and CDR2 SVGAGI. V shed 5 bases and J shed 4 bases, with 15 bases lying between them. The CDR3 runs 15 residues. In nucleotides, the CDR3 is TGTGCCAGCAGTCGAACGGACAGCCCATACAATGAGCAGTTCTTC. It yields the protein CASSRTDSPYNEQFF.

The V call is TRBV30, the J call TRBJ1-1, with D possibly TRBD1 on 6 matching bases. The CDR3 is 13 residues long. V lost 5 bases and J lost 7, with 17 bases in between. Germline loops: CDR1 GTSNPN, CDR2 SVGIG (reference sequence). The CDR3 is CAWRTGRAVEAFF. Here the CDR3 DNA reads TGTGCCTGGCGAACAGGGAGGGCGGTTGAAGCTTTCTTT.

CDR3 loop: CASSYIASSASSYNEQFF. In DNA, the CDR3 is TGTGCCAGCAGCTATATAGCGTCTTCGGCTAGCTCCTACAATGAGCAGTTCTTC. The rearrangement links TRBV7-8 to TRBJ2-1; a possible D gene is TRBD2 (5 bases). This CDR3 contains 18 residues. CDR1 and CDR2 from the germline V gene are SGHVS and FQNEAQ. Trimming left V 4 bases short and J 0 bases short, with 19 bases between. Drawing the rest from reference TRBV7-8 and TRBJ2-1, the complete variable domain is GAGVSQSPRYKVAKRGQDVALRCDPISGHVSLFWYQQALGQGPEFLTYFQNEAQLDKSGLPSDRFFAERPEGSVSTLKIQRTQQEDSAVYLCASSYIASSASSYNEQFFGPGTRLTVL.

This rearrangement joins TRBV5-1 to TRBJ1-1; D may be TRBD1 (6 bases). The CDR3 length is 13 residues. In germline, CDR1 is SGHRS, CDR2 YFSETQ. The germline V and J ends were trimmed by 4 bases and 11 bases, with 18 bases remaining between them. CDR3 region: CASSPDSSKRAFF. The CDR3 coding sequence is TGCGCCAGCAGCCCGGACAGTTCGAAGAGGGCTTTCTTT.

This chain uses TRBV6-1 with TRBJ1-4; D call uncertain. The V end was cut by 6 bases, the J end by 8 bases, with 19 bases between. The length of the CDR3 is 15 residues. Germline loops: CDR1 MNHNS, CDR2 SASEGT. The CDR3 region is CASRETGSPWEKLFF. As DNA, the CDR3 is TGTGCCAGCAGGGAGACCGGTTCCCCCTGGGAAAAACTGTTTTTT.

J is TRBJ2-6 and V is TRBV9, with TRBD2 matching 11 bases. Per the germline V gene, CDR1 is SGDLS and CDR2 is YYNGEE. V shed 2 bases and J 6 bases; nucleotides not matched to a gene: 10. CDR3 length: 18 amino acids. CDR3 DNA: TGTGCCAGCAGCGTCATAGCGGGGGGGGCCCCTGAGGCCAACGTCCTGACTTTC. Amino acids: CASSVIAGGAPEANVLTF.

The V call is TRBV9, the J call TRBJ2-3, with D unclear. The CDR3 is 13 residues long. Germline V CDR1 and CDR2: SGDLS, YYNGEE. Deletions cut 5 bases from V and 5 bases from J, with 12 bases between. CDR3 amino acids: CASSLRGVDTQYF. CDR3 sequence (DNA): TGTGCCAGCAGTCTCAGAGGAGTAGATACGCAGTATTTT.

CDR3: CASSEGAVSGEKLFF. CDR3 coding DNA: TGTGCCAGCAGTGAGGGGGCCGTTTCGGGGGAAAAACTGTTTTTT. The chain is built from TRBV2 and TRBJ1-4; maybe TRBD1 (6 bases). Trimming removed 3 bases at V and 8 bases at J, with 16 bases between. The CDR3 has 15 residues. Germline lookup yields CDR1 SNHLY and CDR2 FYNNEI.

This chain uses TRBV10-1 with TRBJ1-2; weak D call: TRBD1 (5 bases). CDR3 length: 13 residues. Germline values: CDR1 WNHNN, CDR2 SYGVQD (reference sequence). V dropped 6 bases and J dropped 5 bases, with 13 bases sitting between them. The CDR3 coding sequence is TGCGCCAGCAGCCTCGACAGCAATTATGGCTACACCTTC. Protein product: CASSLDSNYGYTF.

This rearrangement joins TRBV25-1 to TRBJ2-1, with 9 nucleotides matching TRBD2. With 3 bases clipped from V and 3 bases from J, the junction kept 3 bases outside the gene matches. The CDR3 totals 15 residues. CDR1 is MGHDK, CDR2 SYGVNS, per germline. CDR3 region: CASSESSGIYNEQFF. The CDR3, as DNA: TGTGCCAGCAGTGAGTCTAGCGGGATCTACAATGAGCAGTTCTTC.

V is TRBV27 and J is TRBJ1-2; the D gene is possibly TRBD1 (5 bases). Per germline, CDR1 MNHEY and CDR2 SMNVEV (reference sequence). CDR3 length: 13 residues. V was shortened by 3 bases and J by 6 bases, with 11 bases between the two germline ends. Here the CDR3 reads CASSLSRVHGYTF. CDR3 DNA: TGTGCCAGCAGTTTGAGCAGGGTACATGGCTACACCTTC.

The chain's CDR3 is CASSLSGINEQFF. The CDR3 DNA follows: TGTGCCAGCAGCCTGAGCGGGATCAATGAGCAGTTCTTC. V is TRBV7-6 and J is TRBJ2-1; 7 bases align to TRBD2. Looked up from germline, CDR1 is SGHVS and CDR2 is FNYEAQ. J gave up 6 bases and V 5 bases, and 4 bases lay outside the gene matches. CDR3 length equals 13 residues.

This sequence joins TRBV2 and TRBJ2-1; perhaps TRBD2 as D (6 bases). V was cut by 2 bases and J by 0 bases, with 11 bases left in between. CDR1 and CDR2 (germline): SNHLY, FYNNEI. This CDR3 comprises 16 residues. The CDR3 nucleotides read TGTGCCAGCAGTGAATCTAGCGCGATCTCCTACAATGAGCAGTTCTTC. This gives the protein CASSESSAISYNEQFF.